The 3 T cell receptor beta chains below all came from one sample that was sequenced in a study of vaccination and CD4 T cells after COVID-19. The Oncomine TCR Beta short-read assay was what sequenced the DNA obtained from cultured CD4+ T cells. TCRdb reprocessed the PCR reads with MiXCR, giving one entry per CDR3 protein. The data hold fewer than 20,000 distinct CDR3 sequences, with around 72% observed a single time. The treatment is: 10-day PBMC culture with coronavirus spike peptide pools or control peptides (ViraFEST assay). For these receptors, no antigen is known. Material: CD4+ T cells from blood, cultured in vitro, obtained after SARS-CoV-2 vaccination. The receptors stem from a human donor who received a COVID-19 vaccine.

V gene TRBV7-8 combines with J gene TRBJ1-5, with TRBD1 matching 12 bases. CDR1 and CDR2 from the germline V gene are SGHVS and FQNEAQ. V dropped 1 base and J dropped 6; count of bases not matched to a gene: 4. CDR3 length: 16 amino acids. The CDR3 DNA reads TGTGCCAGCAGCTTAGGGGACAGGGGGCTCAGTCAGCCCCAGCATTTT. The encoded protein is CASSLGDRGLSQPQHF.

The chain employs TRBV30 and TRBJ1-1; 8 bases agree with TRBD1. Germline lookup yields CDR1 GTSNPN and CDR2 SVGIG (reference sequence). V lost 3 bases, J lost 4 bases, and 4 bases stayed unmatched. The CDR3 loop spans 13 amino acids. This chain's CDR3 is CAWRTDRGTEAFF. The CDR3 DNA follows: TGTGCCTGGAGGACTGACAGGGGCACTGAAGCTTTCTTT.

This chain links TRBV7-2 with TRBJ2-1, with 10 bases that match TRBD2. The CDR3 has 17 amino acids. V was pared by 1 base and J by 4 bases, with 7 bases of the junction left unmatched. In germline, CDR1 is SGHTA, CDR2 FQGNSA. CDR3 in amino acids: CASSLGTSGLLYNEQFF. CDR3 nucleotides: TGTGCCAGCAGCTTAGGGACTAGCGGCCTATTATACAATGAGCAGTTCTTC.